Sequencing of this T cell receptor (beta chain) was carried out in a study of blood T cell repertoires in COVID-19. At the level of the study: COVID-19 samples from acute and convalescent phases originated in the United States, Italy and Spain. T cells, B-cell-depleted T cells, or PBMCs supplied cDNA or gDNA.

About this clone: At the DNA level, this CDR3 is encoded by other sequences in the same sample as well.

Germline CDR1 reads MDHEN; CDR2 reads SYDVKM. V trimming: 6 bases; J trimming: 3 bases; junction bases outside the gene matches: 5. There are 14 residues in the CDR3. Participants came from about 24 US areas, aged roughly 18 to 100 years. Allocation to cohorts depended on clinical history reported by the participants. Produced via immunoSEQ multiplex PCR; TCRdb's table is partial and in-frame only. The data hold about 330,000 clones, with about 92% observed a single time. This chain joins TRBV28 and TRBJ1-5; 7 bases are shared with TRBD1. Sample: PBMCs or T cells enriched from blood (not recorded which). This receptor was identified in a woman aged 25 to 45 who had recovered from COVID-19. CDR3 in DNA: TGTGCCAGCAGCCTCAGGGGGTACAATCAGCCCCAGCATTTT. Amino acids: CASSLRGYNQPQHF.